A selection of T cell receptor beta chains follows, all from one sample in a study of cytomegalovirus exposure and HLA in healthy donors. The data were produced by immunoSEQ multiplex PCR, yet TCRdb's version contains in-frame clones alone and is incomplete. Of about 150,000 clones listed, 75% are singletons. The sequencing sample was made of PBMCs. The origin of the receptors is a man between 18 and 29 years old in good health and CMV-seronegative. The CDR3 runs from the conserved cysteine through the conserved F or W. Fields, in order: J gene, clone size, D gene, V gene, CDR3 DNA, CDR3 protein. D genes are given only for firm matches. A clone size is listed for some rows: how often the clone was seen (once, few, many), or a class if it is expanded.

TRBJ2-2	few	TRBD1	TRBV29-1	TGCAGCGCCGTCGAGACAGGGGGCGCCGGCGGGGAGCTGTTTTTT	CSAVETGGAGGELFF
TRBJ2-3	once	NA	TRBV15	TGTGCCACCAGCAGAGATAGGCCGGGATCCACAGATACGCAGTATTTT	CATSRDRPGSTDTQYF
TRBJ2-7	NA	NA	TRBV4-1	TGCGCCAGCAGCCCCATCCCGGGAAATTCCTACGAGCAGTACTTC	CASSPIPGNSYEQYF
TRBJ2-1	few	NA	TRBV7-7	TGTGCCAGCAGCCAAGGGGCCACAGGGAACAATGAGCAGTTCTTC	CASSQGATGNNEQFF
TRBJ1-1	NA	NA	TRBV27	TGTGCCAGCAGCCCCCGGGGGAGGAGTGAAGCTTTCTTT	CASSPRGRSEAFF
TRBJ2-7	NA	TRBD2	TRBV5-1	TGCGCCAGCAGCTTTCGGGAGGCCTTCGGCGAGCAGTACTTC	CASSFREAFGEQYF
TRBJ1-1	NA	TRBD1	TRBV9	TGTGCCAGCAGCGGAATTGGGGGACAGGGTGTGTGGGAGGACACTGAAGCTTTCTTT	CASSGIGGQGVWEDTEAFF
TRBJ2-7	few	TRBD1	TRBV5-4	TGTGCCAGCAGTCCCGACAGGGGCGGGCAGTACTTC	CASSPDRGGQYF
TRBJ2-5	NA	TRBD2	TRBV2	TGTGCCAGCAGTGAGGGACTAGCGGGAGGAGGGGAGACCCAGTACTTC	CASSEGLAGGGETQYF
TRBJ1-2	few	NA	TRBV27	TGTGCCAGTGGTGCAGTCAACTATGGCTACACCTTC	CASGAVNYGYTF
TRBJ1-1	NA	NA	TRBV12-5	TGTGCTAGTGTGCAGGGGTATAGCACTGAAGCTTTCTTT	CASVQGYSTEAFF
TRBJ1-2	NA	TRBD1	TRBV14	TGTGCCAGCAGCCAAGATCGGCAGGGGGCCTACACCTTC	CASSQDRQGAYTF
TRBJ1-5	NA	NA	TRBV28	TGTGCCAGCAGTTTCCTCGCGCAGCCCCAGCATTTT	CASSFLAQPQHF
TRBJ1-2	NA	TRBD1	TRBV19	TGTGCCAGTAGTATCCGGGCAGGGGGCGACTATGGCTACACCTTC	CASSIRAGGDYGYTF
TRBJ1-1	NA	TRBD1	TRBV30	TGTGCCTGGAGGACAGGGGGGGCGGAGGTCACTGAAGCTTTCTTT	CAWRTGGAEVTEAFF
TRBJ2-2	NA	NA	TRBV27	TGTGCCAGCACCCAGGGGCCGGTATCCGGGGAGCTGTTTTTT	CASTQGPVSGELFF
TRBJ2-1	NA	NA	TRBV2	TGTGCCAGCAAAAATAGGTCTAGCTCCCGGGGAGAGCAGTTCTTC	CASKNRSSSRGEQFF
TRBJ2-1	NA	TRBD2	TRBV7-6	TGTGCCAGCAGCCCCCTTTCTAGCGGGGCCTACAATGAGCAGTTCTTC	CASSPLSSGAYNEQFF
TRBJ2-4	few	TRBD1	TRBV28	TGTGCCAGCAGTATTCGGACAGGCCTGAAAAACATTCAGTACTTC	CASSIRTGLKNIQYF
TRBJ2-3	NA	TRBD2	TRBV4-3	TGCGCCAGCAGCCGAGAGACTAGCGGCACAGATACGCAGTATTTT	CASSRETSGTDTQYF
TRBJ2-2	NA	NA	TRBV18	TGTGCCAGCTCACGCGACACCCCGAACACCGGGGAGCTGTTTTTT	CASSRDTPNTGELFF
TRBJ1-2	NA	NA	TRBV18	TGTGCCAGCTCCCCTCGGGCAGAGGGTATGTATGGCTACACCTTC	CASSPRAEGMYGYTF
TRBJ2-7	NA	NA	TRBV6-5	TGTGCCAGCAGTTTCGACAGGCGGACCTACGAGCAGTACTTC	CASSFDRRTYEQYF
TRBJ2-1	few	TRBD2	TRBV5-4	TGTGCCAGCAGCCTAGGGACTAGCGGGGCCTACAATGAGCAGTTCTTC	CASSLGTSGAYNEQFF
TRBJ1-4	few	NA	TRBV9	TGTGCCAGCAGCGTAGCAGGGGACCTAACTGAAAAACTGTTTTTT	CASSVAGDLTEKLFF
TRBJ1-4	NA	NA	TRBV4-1	TGCGCCAGCAGCCAAGAGGGGGCTGGTAATGAAAAACTGTTTTTT	CASSQEGAGNEKLFF
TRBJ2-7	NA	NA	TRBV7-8	TGTGCCAGCAGCTTAGGACAGGGAGGCGAGCAGTACTTC	CASSLGQGGEQYF
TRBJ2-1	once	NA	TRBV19	TGTGCCAGTAGTCAGCGCCGGGACTTATACTACAATGAGCAGTTCTTC	CASSQRRDLYYNEQFF
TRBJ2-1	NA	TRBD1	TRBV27	TGTGCCAGCAGTTTATCGGGGGACAGGGGGTTCAATGAGCAGTTCTTC	CASSLSGDRGFNEQFF
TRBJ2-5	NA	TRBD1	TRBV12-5	TGTGCTAGTGGTTTGGTACAGGGGGGTGGGGAGACCCAGTACTTC	CASGLVQGGGETQYF
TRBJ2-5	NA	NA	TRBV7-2	TGTGCCAGCAGCTTAAACGGGGGAGAGACCCAGTACTTC	CASSLNGGETQYF
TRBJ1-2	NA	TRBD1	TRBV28	TGTGCCAGCAGCCGCGACAGGGTCTATGGCTACACCTTC	CASSRDRVYGYTF
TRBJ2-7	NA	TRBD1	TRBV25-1	TGTGCCAGCAGTGCCGGACAGGGAGGCTACGAGCAGTACTTC	CASSAGQGGYEQYF
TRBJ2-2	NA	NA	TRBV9	TGTGCCAGCAGCGCCGGTTCTGGGGAGCTGTTTTTT	CASSAGSGELFF
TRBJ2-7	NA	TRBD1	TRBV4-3	TGCGCCAGCAGCCAAGGCCTGGGGGACAGGGCCTACGAGCAGTACTTC	CASSQGLGDRAYEQYF
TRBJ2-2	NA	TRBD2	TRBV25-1	TGTGCCAGCAGTGCCCGGGCTAGCGGGAAAACCGGGGAGCTGTTTTTT	CASSARASGKTGELFF
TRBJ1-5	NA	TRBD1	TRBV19	TGTGCCAGTAGTCGACAGGGGGATCAGCCCCAGCATTTT	CASSRQGDQPQHF
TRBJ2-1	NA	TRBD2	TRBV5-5	TGTGCCAGCAGCTTGGATCTAGCGGGAGAAGGGGGTTCCTACAATGAGCAGTTCTTC	CASSLDLAGEGGSYNEQFF
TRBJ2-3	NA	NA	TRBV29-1	TGCAGCGTTGCTGGGCCAGATACGCAGTATTTT	CSVAGPDTQYF
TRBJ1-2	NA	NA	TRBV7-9	TGTGCCAGCAGCTCTGCGGGTTATGGCTACACCTTC	CASSSAGYGYTF
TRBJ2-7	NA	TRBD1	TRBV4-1	TGCGCCAGCAGCCAAGGACAGGGGGCTATCTACGAGCAGTACTTC	CASSQGQGAIYEQYF
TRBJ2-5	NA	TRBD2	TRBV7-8	TGTGCCAGCAGCCCTCAGGGTAGCGGGACGCAGTACTTC	CASSPQGSGTQYF